One sample yielded the 23 T cell receptor beta chains listed below, sequenced in a study of T cells in Graves' hyperthyroidism and ophthalmopathy. TCR beta CDR3 sequences were amplified from RNA transcripts. The HTBI primer set drove a first-round RT-PCR of the TCR CDR3. TCRdb called the multiplex PCR reads again in MiXCR, with one record for every CDR3 protein. This sample has 700,000 to 950,000 distinct CDR3 sequences; about 35% occur once, and the top ten carry 30% to 40%. The sequencing input was blood. These receptors all come from a woman in her forties with Graves' hyperthyroidism.

This clonotype was detected many times. The genes are TRBV7-2 and TRBJ2-5, with TRBD1 identical over 8 bases. After removal of 5 bases from V and 5 bases from J, the junction contained 7 bases not matched to a gene. Germline CDR1 and CDR2: SGHTA and FQGNSA. There are 14 residues in the CDR3. This CDR3 reads CASSPATGEETQYF. CDR3 coding DNA: TGTGCCAGCAGCCCCGCGACAGGGGAGGAGACCCAGTACTTC.

CDR3 in DNA: TGTGCCAGCAGTGAAGTCTCCCGCCGACAGGGTGAAAAACTGTTTTTT. Its translation: CASSEVSRRQGEKLFF. The V gene is TRBV2, the J gene TRBJ1-4; 7 nucleotides agree with TRBD1. Trimming cost V 1 base and J 7 bases; bases outside gene matches: 9. Germline V lookup: CDR1 SNHLY, CDR2 FYNNEI. The length of the CDR3 is 16 residues.

The CDR3 sequence is CASSLVVAGGEEKLFF. CDR3 nucleotides: TGTGCCAGCAGCTTGGTGGTGGCAGGCGGGGAGGAAAAACTGTTTTTT. The rearrangement uses TRBV7-2 and TRBJ1-4; D remains ambiguous. Trimming took 3 bases from V and 8 from J, leaving 19 bases between them. From germline, CDR1 is SGHTA and CDR2 FQGNSA. The CDR3 is 16 amino acids.

This clonotype was recorded at least ten times. V usage is TRBV7-2 and J usage is TRBJ1-2; TRBD1 is a possible D gene (5 bases). V was shortened by 1 base and J by 3 bases, with 15 bases between the two germline ends. CDR3 size: 16 residues. The V gene's germline CDR1 is SGHTA and CDR2 FQGNSA. Here the CDR3 reads CASSLDLVGADYGYTF. The DNA of the CDR3 is TGTGCCAGCAGCTTAGACCTCGTAGGGGCTGACTATGGCTACACCTTC.

This clonotype was detected only a few times. The chain carries TRBV5-1 and TRBJ2-7; TRBD1 agrees at 11 bases. CDR3 length equals 16 residues. The ends lost 3 bases at V and 2 bases at J; junction bases unmatched: 7. CDR1 and CDR2 from the germline V gene are SGHRS and YFSETQ. CDR3 in DNA: TGCGCCAGCAGCTACAGGGGACAGGGGGTACCCTACGAGCAGTACTTC. This encodes CASSYRGQGVPYEQYF.

As concerns this clonotype: A read error may be the cause here, since a much bigger clone is one base away. The chain combines TRBV12-3 or TRBV12-4 with TRBJ1-5; D not certain. The CDR3 loop spans 14 amino acids. Trimming left V 4 bases short and J 9 bases short, with 16 bases between. As DNA, the CDR3 is TGTGCCAGCAGTTCCCAGCCTCGCATTCGGCCCCAGCATTTT. Encoded protein: CASSSQPRIRPQHF.

With respect to this clonotype: Likely a read error: the CDR3 ends without its conserved phenylalanine or tryptophan. DNA for the CDR3: TGTGCCAGCACCCCTCGTGTGGGGTCCACCCAAGAGACCCAGTACTCC. It is translated as CASTPRVGSTQETQYS. J is TRBJ2-5 and V is TRBV12-3 or TRBV12-4, with unresolved D. V was clipped by 7 bases and J by 1 base, with 19 bases between them. The CDR3 has 16 residues.

This clonotype was counted many times. V gene TRBV7-2 combines with J gene TRBJ2-2; D is possibly TRBD1 (6 bases). The V end lost 6 bases, the J end lost 1 base, and 9 bases lay between the germline ends. The CDR3 runs 14 residues. Germline assignment: CDR1 SGHTA and CDR2 FQGNSA. CDR3 residues: CASRIQGNTGELFF. CDR3 bases: TGTGCCAGCAGGATACAGGGGAACACCGGGGAGCTGTTTTTT.

This clonotype was seen ten or more times. The DNA of the CDR3 is TGTGCCAGCGCCTTAGGACGAAACTCCTACGAGCAGTACTTC. Its protein product is CASALGRNSYEQYF. The rearrangement uses TRBV12-3 or TRBV12-4 and TRBJ2-7; D is ambiguous. The CDR3 totals 14 residues. Trimming took off 8 bases at V and 0 bases at J, with 14 bases between the two ends.

This clonotype was counted at least ten times. CDR3 protein: CASSPGHGNTEAFF. DNA of the CDR3: TGTGCCAGTAGCCCGGGACATGGGAACACTGAAGCTTTCTTT. The chain joins TRBV19 to TRBJ1-1, with D maybe TRBD1 (6 bases). The CDR3 is 14 amino acids. In germline, CDR1 is LNHDA, CDR2 SQIVND (reference sequence). Trimming left V 6 bases short and J 1 base short, with 12 bases between.

This clonotype was seen once. A read error may explain this, as a much larger clone is one base away. As DNA, the CDR3 is TGTGCCAGTAGTATGTCGGCGGGGCTCCGTGGCTACACCTTC. Protein product: CASSMSAGLRGYTF. This chain connects TRBV19 to TRBJ1-2, with D possibly TRBD1 on 5 matching bases. The CDR3 is 14 residues long. Germline V CDR1 and CDR2: LNHDA, SQIVND (reference sequence). With 3 bases removed from V and 7 bases from J, the gap between germline ends came to 15 bases.

This clonotype was seen many times. This chain uses TRBV7-6 with TRBJ1-3; TRBD1 might be the D (6 bases). CDR3 size: 19 residues. The germline V gene encodes CDR1 SGHVS and CDR2 FNYEAQ. V was shortened by 0 bases and J by 7 bases, with 25 bases between the two germline ends. For the CDR3, the DNA is TGTGCCAGCAGCTTAGCACGGGGGGACATTCGCTTCGGCGGTAACACCATATATTTT. It is translated as CASSLARGDIRFGGNTIYF.

This clonotype has just a few counts. This rearrangement joins TRBV20-1 to TRBJ1-6; a weak D match, TRBD1 (6 bases). The V end was cut by 0 bases, the J end by 5 bases, with 14 bases between. The germline gives CDR1 DFQATT, CDR2 SNEGSKA (reference sequence). CDR3 length: 16 residues. The CDR3 nucleotides read TGCAGTGCTAGAGATCTGGGGGCAAGGGATAATTCACCCCTCCACTTT. Protein: CSARDLGARDNSPLHF.

J is TRBJ1-5 and V is TRBV2, with D tentatively TRBD1 (6 bases). Germline values: CDR1 SNHLY, CDR2 FYNNEI. This CDR3 comprises 20 residues. V was cut by 2 bases and J by 0 bases, with 23 bases left in between. CDR3 DNA: TGTGCCAGCAGTGAAAGTGAATTTACGGGACACAAAAATAGCAATCAGCCCCAGCATTTT. Translating it yields CASSESEFTGHKNSNQPQHF.

This clonotype was observed a few times. The CDR3 nucleotides are TGTGCCAGCTCCACGCGGGGGGAAGTCACCGGGGAGCTGTTTTTT. Protein sequence: CASSTRGEVTGELFF. The J gene is TRBJ2-2, the V gene TRBV11-3, with 8 positions matching TRBD2. Germline CDR1 reads SGHNT; CDR2 reads YENEEA. The CDR3 totals 15 residues. Unmatched junction bases numbered 9, after V lost 8 bases and J lost 4 bases. Full variable domain (remainder filled in from reference TRBV11-3 and TRBJ2-2): EAGVVQSPRYKIIEKKQPVAFWCNPISGHNTLYWYLQNLGQGPELLIRYENEEAVDDSQLPKDRFSAERLKGVDSTLKIQPAELGDSAVYLCASSTRGEVTGELFFGEGSRLTVL.

As for this clonotype: A much bigger clone sits one base away, suggesting this may be a read error. This chain connects TRBV20-1 to TRBJ1-1; D is undetermined. Trimming took 1 base from V and 1 from J, leaving 10 bases between them. The CDR3 totals 14 residues. Germline lookup yields CDR1 DFQATT and CDR2 SNEGSKA (reference sequence). The CDR3 here is CSARGLVQNTEAFF. CDR3 sequence (DNA): TGCAGTGCTAGAGGTCTCGTACAGAACACTGAAGCTTTCTTT.

This clonotype was seen many times. The CDR3 nucleotides are TGCAGTGCTAGAGATAGTCGACCCCCAACTAATGAAAAACTGTTTTTT. It encodes CSARDSRPPTNEKLFF. The V and J genes are TRBV20-1 and TRBJ1-4; D unresolved. From germline, CDR1 is DFQATT and CDR2 SNEGSKA (reference sequence). This CDR3 region has 16 residues. V was pared by 0 bases and J by 0 bases, with 11 bases between.

This clonotype was seen many times. The chain carries TRBV7-9 and TRBJ2-5; unclear D gene. The CDR3 loop spans 14 amino acids. Germline CDR1 reads SEHNR; CDR2 reads FQNEAQ (reference sequence). Between the trimmed V and J ends, which lost 1 base and 5 bases, there was a span of 11 bases. The CDR3 DNA follows: TGTGCCAGCAGCTTAGAGGTCTACGGGGAGACCCAGTACTTC. Translating it yields CASSLEVYGETQYF.

This clonotype was counted a few times. The chain couples TRBV4-2 to TRBJ1-2, with a weak D call TRBD1 (5 bases). Germline-derived CDR1 and CDR2 are LGHNA and YNFKEQ. This CDR3 is built from 15 residues. V lost 0 bases and J 3 bases, leaving 11 bases between the germline ends. The CDR3 reads CASSQDLRGDYGYTF. In nucleotides, the CDR3 is TGTGCCAGCAGCCAAGATCTTCGGGGGGACTATGGCTACACCTTC.

V is TRBV7-6 and J is TRBJ2-3; no firm D call. CDR3 length: 16 amino acids. The V end lost 5 bases, the J end lost 0 bases, and 15 bases lay between the germline ends. Germline assignment: CDR1 SGHVS and CDR2 FNYEAQ. The DNA for the CDR3 is TGTGCCAGCAGCCTCTCGTGGGGATCTAGCACAGATACGCAGTATTTT. This gives the protein CASSLSWGSSTDTQYF.

This clonotype was seen ten or more times. This chain uses TRBV29-1 with TRBJ2-5; no reliable D call. V was pared by 0 bases and J by 5 bases, with 10 bases between. The CDR3 is made up of 13 amino acids. CDR1 and CDR2 from the germline V gene are SQVTM and ANQGSEA. Here the CDR3 DNA reads TGCAGCGTTGAAGACTCAGAAGGGGAGACCCAGTACTTC. This encodes CSVEDSEGETQYF.

This clonotype showed up just a few times. The chain has TRBV19 and TRBJ1-3; no reliable D call. The CDR3 spans 16 residues. V was pared by 1 base and J by 1 base, with 11 bases between. Germline loops: CDR1 LNHDA, CDR2 SQIVND (reference sequence). The CDR3: CASSIVHSISGNTIYF. In nucleotides, the CDR3 is TGTGCCAGTAGTATAGTTCACAGCATATCTGGAAACACCATATATTTT.

This clonotype was seen only a few times. This chain uses TRBV19 with TRBJ1-5; possible D gene TRBD1, 5 bases. Germline V gene data show CDR1 as LNHDA and CDR2 as SQIVND (reference sequence). The V gene lost 0 bases and the J gene lost 3 bases, with 12 bases spanning the gap. This CDR3 contains 16 residues. The CDR3 region is CASSIDGGGSNQPQHF. The CDR3 DNA reads TGTGCCAGTAGTATAGACGGGGGGGGATCCAATCAGCCCCAGCATTTT.